The 9 T cell receptor gamma chains in this list originate from one sample, sequenced in a study of intestinal T cells in coeliac disease (dated by TCRdb to 2018 to 2020). Genomic DNA was extracted with the QIAamp DNA FFPE tissue kit from ten 5-um FFPE scrolls per case. The library was generated by multiplex PCR. Instrument used: Ion Torrent PGM. TRG repertoires were amplified from around 200 ng of biopsy DNA with the LymphoTrack kit, in which Illumina adapters are carried by the primers. For TCRdb, the public reads were processed anew by CATT, and duplicate DNA sequences were folded into one row. The sample includes 400 to 550 gamma-chain clones, with under 60% observed a single time. The top ten constitute about 40% of the sample. The sequencing sample was made of a duodenal biopsy. These receptors all stem from a human donor who served as a control with a normal duodenal biopsy, not a healthy volunteer.

This rearrangement joins TRGV2 to TRGJP1. V gave up 5 bases and J gave up 9 bases; unmatched junction bases: 12. The CDR3 spans 14 residues. Germline V lookup: CDR1 EGSNGY, CDR2 YDSYNSKV. CDR3 loop: CATWGRGSSWFKIF. CDR3 DNA sequence: TGTGCCACCTGGGGACGGGGCTCTAGTTGGTTCAAGATATTT.

The chain recombines TRGV10 with TRGJ1 or TRGJ2. TRGV10 is classed as an ORF, of uncertain function. J gave up 7 bases and V 8 bases, and 3 bases lay outside the gene matches. The CDR3 totals 10 residues. The CDR3 nucleotides are TGTGCTGCGTGGACGTATAAGAAACTCTTT. Protein sequence: CAAWTYKKLF.

The gene calls are TRGV3 and TRGJP1. CDR3 length: 15 residues. Looked up from germline, CDR1 is VTNTFY and CDR2 is YDVSTARD (reference sequence). The CDR3 is CAPGTGVGVGWFKIF. The DNA for the CDR3 is TGTGCACCTGGGACAGGCGTTGGGGTAGGTTGGTTCAAGATATTT.

This clone is hyperexpanded (1% or more) within its sample. Other DNA sequences in the same sample also yield this CDR3. The rearrangement links TRGV4 to TRGJ1 or TRGJ2. The CDR3 has 15 amino acids. Germline assignment: CDR1 EGSTGY and CDR2 YDSYTSSV. V was clipped by 0 bases and J by 4 bases; unmatched bases: 9. DNA of the CDR3: TGTGCCACCTGGGATGGGCCTCTCTTCTATTATAAGAAACTCTTT. This codes for CATWDGPLFYYKKLF.

In its sample, this clone ranks as hyperexpanded. The J gene is TRGJ1 or TRGJ2, the V gene TRGV10. TRGV10 is given ORF status, its function remaining uncertain. The CDR3 contains 9 residues. The V gene end was trimmed by 9 bases and the J gene end by 11 bases; junction bases not matched to a gene: 5. CDR3 loop: CAACPQKLF. In DNA, the CDR3 is TGTGCTGCGTGCCCCCAGAAACTCTTT.

In this sample, this clone turned up a few times. TCRdb shows a much larger clone's protein in place of this DNA's translation, and the two differ at residue 10, likely through a read error; the protein shown is translated from the DNA. The rearrangement links TRGV10 to TRGJ1 or TRGJ2. TRGV10 is given ORF status, its function remaining uncertain. V shed 8 bases and J 1 base; nucleotides not matched to a gene: 15. This CDR3 contains 16 residues. CDR3 sequence reads: CAAWDFMVVNYYKKLF. For the CDR3, the DNA is TGTGCTGCGTGGGATTTTATGGTCGTAAATTATTATAAGAAACTCTTT.

This clone was recorded a few times. A much larger clone is a single base away; this may be a read error. In the same sample, other DNA sequences code for this CDR3. The V and J genes are TRGV9 and TRGJP1. The CDR3 extends over 15 amino acids. Per germline, CDR1 GITISATS and CDR2 ISYDGTV (reference sequence). CDR3 in DNA: TGTGCCTTGTGGGAGGTTTATACCACCGGTTGGTTCAAGATATTT. The encoded protein is CALWEVYTTGWFKIF.

Comment on this clone: This sample also contains other DNA sequences that code for the same CDR3. The chain combines TRGV10 with TRGJP1. TRGV10 falls under the ORF class, with uncertain function. The CDR3 is 13 amino acids. V gave up 8 bases and J gave up 17 bases; unmatched junction bases: 18. DNA for the CDR3: TGTGCTGCGTGGCAATGGTGGCAGGGTTCAAAGATATTT. Encoded protein: CAAWQWWQGSKIF.

The V call is TRGV11, the J call TRGJP2. TRGV11 is marked as an open reading frame, function uncertain. The CDR3 is 18 amino acids. V was pared by 0 bases and J by 10 bases, with 17 bases of the junction left unmatched. The CDR3 spells CACWIRHKRSLVSWIKTF. The CDR3 DNA sequence: TGTGCCTGCTGGATTAGGCACAAGAGGAGTTTAGTGAGTTGGATCAAGACGTTT.